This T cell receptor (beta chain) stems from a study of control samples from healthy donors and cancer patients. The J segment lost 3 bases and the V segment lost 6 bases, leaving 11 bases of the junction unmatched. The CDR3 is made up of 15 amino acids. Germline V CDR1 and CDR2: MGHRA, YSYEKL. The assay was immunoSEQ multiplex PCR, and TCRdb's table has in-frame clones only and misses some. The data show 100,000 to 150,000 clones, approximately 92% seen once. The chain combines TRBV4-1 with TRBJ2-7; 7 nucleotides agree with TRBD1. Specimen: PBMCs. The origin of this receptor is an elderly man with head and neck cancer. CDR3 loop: CASRPAPGQFYEQYF. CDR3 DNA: TGCGCCAGCAGACCTGCGCCGGGACAGTTCTACGAGCAGTACTTC.